These T cell receptor beta chains were read from a single sample in a study of sequential checkpoint blockade in melanoma. Assay: immunoSEQ multiplex PCR; the TCRdb copy retains only in-frame clones and omits some. Of 34,000 or so clones listed, about four fifths are singletons. The sample was CD8+ T cells sorted from blood (inferred from file names), taken from a patient given nivolumab and ipilimumab in sequence. Receptors were obtained from a human donor with melanoma. The CDR3 runs from the conserved cysteine through the conserved F or W. D genes are given only for firm matches. Clone size is shown for a subset of rows, as once, few, many or a class of expanded clone.

d_gene | j_gene | v_gene | abundance | CDR3aa | CDR3nt
TRBD1 | TRBJ2-1 | TRBV5-4 | . | CASSSLDREGYNEQFF | TGTGCCAGCAGCTCCTTAGACAGGGAAGGGTACAATGAGCAGTTCTTC
TRBD2 | TRBJ2-7 | TRBV7-9 | . | CASSLASGLAANYEQYF | TGTGCCAGCAGCTTAGCGAGCGGACTAGCGGCGAACTACGAGCAGTACTTC
. | TRBJ1-2 | TRBV4-3 | . | CASSQARGIYGYTF | TGCGCCAGCAGCCAAGCTCGGGGGATCTATGGCTACACCTTC
TRBD1 | TRBJ2-7 | TRBV30 | . | CAWSGGQFELYEQYF | TGTGCCTGGAGTGGGGGACAGTTCGAGCTCTACGAGCAGTACTTC
TRBD2 | TRBJ2-2 | TRBV9 | once | CASRRGSTGELFF | TGTGCCAGCAGGCGGGGGAGCACCGGGGAGCTGTTTTTT
. | TRBJ2-3 | TRBV6-1 | . | CASSDRITSTDTQYF | TGTGCCAGCAGTGACCGTATCACTAGCACAGATACGCAGTATTTT
. | TRBJ1-1 | TRBV11-1 | . | CASSLQEGLEAFF | TGTGCCAGCAGCTTACAAGAGGGCCTTGAAGCTTTCTTT
TRBD1 | TRBJ1-2 | TRBV6-5 | once | CASSGGQFGYTF | TGTGCCAGCAGCGGGGGACAGTTCGGCTACACCTTC
TRBD1 | TRBJ2-7 | TRBV27 | . | CASSSLSDRVDEQYF | TGTGCCAGCAGTTCACTGTCCGACAGGGTTGACGAGCAGTACTTC
. | TRBJ1-2 | TRBV10-3 | once | CAISEGGTLYGYTF | TGTGCCATCAGTGAGGGCGGGACCCTCTATGGCTACACCTTC
. | TRBJ1-2 | TRBV2 | . | CASSEGPGGSSEDYGYTF | TGTGCCAGCAGTGAGGGGCCCGGGGGGTCCTCTGAGGACTATGGCTACACCTTC
. | TRBJ1-5 | TRBV28 | . | CASTSGVFVYSNQPQHF | TGTGCCAGCACCTCAGGGGTCTTTGTTTATAGCAATCAGCCCCAGCATTTT
. | TRBJ2-7 | TRBV27 | once | CASSSSYEQYF | TGTGCCAGCAGTTCATCCTACGAGCAGTACTTC
TRBD1 | TRBJ2-7 | TRBV28 | . | CASSWDRDEQYF | TGTGCCAGCAGTTGGGACAGGGACGAGCAGTACTTC
TRBD2 | TRBJ2-7 | TRBV7-8 | once | CASSLGNSGIFGSYEQYF | TGTGCCAGCAGCCTAGGTAATAGCGGGATATTCGGTTCCTACGAGCAGTACTTC
TRBD1 | TRBJ2-7 | TRBV27 | . | CASSLIPKPGPQGDEQYF | TGTGCCAGCAGTCTAATCCCTAAACCGGGGCCCCAGGGGGACGAGCAGTACTTC
. | TRBJ1-1 | TRBV4-1 | . | CASSPGQLNTEAFF | TGCGCCAGCAGCCCAGGACAGCTGAACACTGAAGCTTTCTTT
TRBD1 | TRBJ2-1 | TRBV7-9 | . | CASSSRDRAGPYNEQFF | TGTGCCAGCAGCAGCAGGGACAGGGCAGGCCCTTACAATGAGCAGTTCTTC
TRBD1 | TRBJ2-7 | TRBV4-1 | . | CASSRATGGVYEQYF | TGCGCCAGCAGCCGAGCGACAGGGGGTGTATACGAGCAGTACTTC
TRBD1 | TRBJ2-7 | TRBV27 | . | CASSLDTGGRNEQYF | TGTGCCAGCAGTTTAGACACAGGGGGGAGGAACGAGCAGTACTTC
TRBD2 | TRBJ2-1 | TRBV28 | . | CASSAPAAGGPHEQFF | TGTGCCAGCAGTGCCCCCGCGGCGGGGGGGCCTCATGAGCAGTTCTTC
TRBD2 | TRBJ2-7 | TRBV28 | . | CASSSPSGRRTYEQYF | TGTGCCAGCAGTTCCCCTAGCGGGAGAAGGACCTACGAGCAGTACTTC
. | TRBJ2-1 | TRBV7-9 | . | CASSLVADNEQFF | TGTGCCAGCAGCTTAGTCGCGGACAATGAGCAGTTCTTC
. | TRBJ2-3 | TRBV7-9 | . | CASNPPRPLSTDTQYF | TGTGCCAGCAACCCACCCCGTCCACTAAGCACAGATACGCAGTATTTT
. | TRBJ2-7 | TRBV7-9 | once | CASSSPRGRDEQYF | TGTGCCAGCAGCTCGCCCCGGGGTAGAGACGAGCAGTACTTC
TRBD1 | TRBJ1-1 | TRBV19 | . | CASGQGVNTEAFF | TGTGCCAGTGGACAGGGCGTGAACACTGAAGCTTTCTTT
. | TRBJ1-2 | TRBV4-1 | . | CASSPNRVPGYTF | TGCGCCAGCAGCCCCAACAGGGTTCCTGGCTACACCTTC
. | TRBJ2-2 | TRBV9 | . | CASSALGVNTGELFF | TGTGCCAGCAGCGCCCTAGGGGTGAACACCGGGGAGCTGTTTTTT